The 10 T cell receptor beta chains reported below all come from one sample, sequenced in a study of blood T cell repertoires in COVID-19. TCRdb's table, derived via immunoSEQ multiplex PCR, lists solely in-frame clones and lacks some. The sample holds roughly 120,000 clones, around 86% seen once. The sequenced sample was peripheral blood. These TCRs come from a man between 35 and 55 years old with acute or convalescent COVID-19.

The chain carries TRBV18 and TRBJ1-2; D may be TRBD1 (6 bases). This CDR3 region has 14 residues. The V and J ends lost 0 bases and 4 bases respectively, with 9 bases between them. Germline CDR1 reads KGHSH; CDR2 reads LQKENI. For the CDR3, the DNA is TGTGCCAGCTCACCACCGACAGGAAGCTATGGCTACACCTTC. Translation: CASSPPTGSYGYTF.

This chain uses TRBV6-6 with TRBJ1-6; D is uncertain. From germline, CDR1 is MNHNY and CDR2 SVGAGI (reference sequence). The ends were cut back, 4 bases at V and 6 bases at J, with 7 bases in the middle. This CDR3 is 13 amino acids long. The CDR3 sequence: CASSLRLNSPLHF. The CDR3 nucleotides read TGTGCCAGCAGTTTGAGGCTTAATTCACCCCTCCACTTT.

The chain joins TRBV4-1 to TRBJ2-2; unclear D gene. The CDR3 runs 14 residues. Trimming cost V 1 base and J 1 base, with 4 bases left between them. Germline V gives CDR1 MGHRA, CDR2 YSYEKL. In DNA form, the CDR3 reads TGCGCCAGCAGCCAAGCCAGGAACACCGGGGAGCTGTTTTTT. It specifies CASSQARNTGELFF.

V gene TRBV12-3 or TRBV12-4 combines with J gene TRBJ1-2; D remains unclear. Trimming left V 5 bases short and J 4 bases short, with 8 bases between. The CDR3 runs to 12 residues. CDR3 loop: CASSLNSYGYTF. The DNA of the CDR3 is TGTGCCAGCAGTCTCAACAGCTATGGCTACACCTTC.

This chain connects TRBV6-6 to TRBJ1-1; 7 bases are a match to TRBD1. Unmatched junction bases numbered 5, after V lost 7 bases and J lost 3 bases. Germline CDR1 MNHNY, CDR2 SVGAGI (reference sequence). The CDR3 loop spans 13 amino acids. The chain's CDR3 is CASNVDRDTEAFF. The CDR3 region has the DNA TGTGCCAGCAACGTTGACAGGGACACTGAAGCTTTCTTT.

This clone was detected only once. The V gene is TRBV7-8, the J gene TRBJ1-2; 7 bases are a match to TRBD1. The CDR3 length is 15 residues. Germline CDR1 is SGHVS and CDR2 is FQNEAQ. V shed 5 bases, J shed 3 bases, and the junction held 9 bases outside the gene matches. The CDR3 DNA reads as TGTGCCAGCAGCATCAGACAGGGACCTGACTATGGCTACACCTTC. Protein sequence: CASSIRQGPDYGYTF.

V gene TRBV6-1 combines with J gene TRBJ2-3, with 10 bases lining up with TRBD2. CDR1 MNHNS and CDR2 SASEGT come from the germline V gene. V lost 5 bases, J lost 6 bases, and 5 bases stayed unmatched. The CDR3 is made up of 14 amino acids. DNA of the CDR3: TGTGCCAGCAGTCCTGGGACTAGCGCCGATACGCAGTATTTT. Translated, it gives CASSPGTSADTQYF.

The rearrangement joins TRBV11-2 to TRBJ1-1; tentative D call: TRBD1 (5 bases). Looked up from germline, CDR1 is SGHAT and CDR2 is FQNNGV. The V end was cut by 5 bases, the J end by 5 bases, with 15 bases between. The length of the CDR3 is 14 residues. The CDR3 coding sequence is TGTGCCAGCAGCCCCGGACATATGGGGACTGAAGCTTTCTTT. The encoded protein is CASSPGHMGTEAFF.

This chain joins TRBV9 and TRBJ2-1; 7 bases are a match to TRBD2. The CDR3 consists of 18 residues. V gave up 0 bases and J gave up 0 bases; unmatched junction bases: 9. Germline V CDR1 and CDR2: SGDLS, YYNGEE. CDR3 residues: CASSVEGSGYSSYNEQFF. In DNA, the CDR3 is TGTGCCAGCAGCGTAGAGGGTAGCGGGTACAGCTCCTACAATGAGCAGTTCTTC.

This rearrangement joins TRBV5-4 to TRBJ1-2; D is ambiguous. The V and J ends lost 0 bases and 2 bases respectively, with 11 bases between them. Germline V lookup: CDR1 SGHNT, CDR2 YYREEE (reference sequence). This CDR3 has 15 residues. The CDR3 sequence is CASSLGIGINYGYTF. The CDR3 coding sequence is TGTGCCAGCAGCTTGGGAATCGGGATCAACTATGGCTACACCTTC.